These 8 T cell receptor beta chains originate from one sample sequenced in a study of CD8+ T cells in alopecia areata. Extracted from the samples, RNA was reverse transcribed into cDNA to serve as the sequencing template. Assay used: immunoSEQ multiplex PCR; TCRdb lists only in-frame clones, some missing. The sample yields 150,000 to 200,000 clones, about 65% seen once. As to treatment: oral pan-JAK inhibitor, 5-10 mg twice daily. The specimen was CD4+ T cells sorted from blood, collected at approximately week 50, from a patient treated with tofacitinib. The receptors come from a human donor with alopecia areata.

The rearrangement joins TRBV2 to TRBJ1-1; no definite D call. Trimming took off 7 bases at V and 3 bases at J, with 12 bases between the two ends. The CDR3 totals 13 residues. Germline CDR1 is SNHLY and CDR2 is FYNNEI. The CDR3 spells CASKELSDTEAFF. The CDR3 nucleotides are TGTGCCAGCAAGGAGCTCTCCGACACTGAAGCTTTCTTT.

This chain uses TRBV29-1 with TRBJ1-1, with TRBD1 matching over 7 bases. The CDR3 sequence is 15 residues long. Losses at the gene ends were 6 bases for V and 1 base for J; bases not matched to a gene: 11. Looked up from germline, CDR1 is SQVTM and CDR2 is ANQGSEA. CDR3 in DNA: TGCAGCGTAAACGACAGGGTAGGATCGAACACTGAAGCTTTCTTT. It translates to CSVNDRVGSNTEAFF.

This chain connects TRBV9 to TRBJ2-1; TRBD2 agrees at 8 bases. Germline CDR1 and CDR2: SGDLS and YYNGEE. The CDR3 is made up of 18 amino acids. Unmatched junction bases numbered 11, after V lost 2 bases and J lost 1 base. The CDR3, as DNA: TGTGCCAGCAGCGTTGGCCGTAGCGGGGCCACGTCCTACAATGAGCAGTTCTTC. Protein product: CASSVGRSGATSYNEQFF.

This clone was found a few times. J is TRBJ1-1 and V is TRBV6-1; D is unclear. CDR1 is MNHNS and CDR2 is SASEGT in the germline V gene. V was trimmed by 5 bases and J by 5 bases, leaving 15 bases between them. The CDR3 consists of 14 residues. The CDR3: CASSSRQVGTEAFF. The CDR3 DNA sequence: TGTGCCAGCAGTAGTCGTCAGGTAGGAACTGAAGCTTTCTTT.

For the CDR3, the DNA is TGCAGCGTTGGAGCAGGGGATACGCAGTATTTT. Amino acids: CSVGAGDTQYF. The chain combines TRBV29-1 with TRBJ2-3; D might be TRBD1 (5 bases). This CDR3 is built from 11 residues. V was cut by 4 bases and J by 6 bases, with 8 bases left in between. Germline assignment: CDR1 SQVTM and CDR2 ANQGSEA.

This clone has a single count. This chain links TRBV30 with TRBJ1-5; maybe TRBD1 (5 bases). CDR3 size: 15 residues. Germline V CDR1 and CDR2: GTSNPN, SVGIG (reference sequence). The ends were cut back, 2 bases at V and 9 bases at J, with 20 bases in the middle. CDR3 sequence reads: CAWSPRGGLSPPQHF. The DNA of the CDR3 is TGTGCCTGGAGTCCGAGGGGCGGACTCTCTCCGCCCCAGCATTTT.

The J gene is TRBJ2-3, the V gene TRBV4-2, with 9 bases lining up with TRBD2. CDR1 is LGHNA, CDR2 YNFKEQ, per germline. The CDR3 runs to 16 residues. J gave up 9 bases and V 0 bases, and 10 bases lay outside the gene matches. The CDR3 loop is CASSQEGAGGTLTQYF. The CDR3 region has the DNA TGTGCCAGCAGCCAAGAAGGAGCGGGGGGCACCTTAACGCAGTATTTT.

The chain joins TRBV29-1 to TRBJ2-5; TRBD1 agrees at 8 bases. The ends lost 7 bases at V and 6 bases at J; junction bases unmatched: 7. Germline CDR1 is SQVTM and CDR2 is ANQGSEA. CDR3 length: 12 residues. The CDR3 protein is CSGGQGTQTQYF. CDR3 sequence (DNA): TGCAGCGGCGGACAGGGCACTCAGACCCAGTACTTC.